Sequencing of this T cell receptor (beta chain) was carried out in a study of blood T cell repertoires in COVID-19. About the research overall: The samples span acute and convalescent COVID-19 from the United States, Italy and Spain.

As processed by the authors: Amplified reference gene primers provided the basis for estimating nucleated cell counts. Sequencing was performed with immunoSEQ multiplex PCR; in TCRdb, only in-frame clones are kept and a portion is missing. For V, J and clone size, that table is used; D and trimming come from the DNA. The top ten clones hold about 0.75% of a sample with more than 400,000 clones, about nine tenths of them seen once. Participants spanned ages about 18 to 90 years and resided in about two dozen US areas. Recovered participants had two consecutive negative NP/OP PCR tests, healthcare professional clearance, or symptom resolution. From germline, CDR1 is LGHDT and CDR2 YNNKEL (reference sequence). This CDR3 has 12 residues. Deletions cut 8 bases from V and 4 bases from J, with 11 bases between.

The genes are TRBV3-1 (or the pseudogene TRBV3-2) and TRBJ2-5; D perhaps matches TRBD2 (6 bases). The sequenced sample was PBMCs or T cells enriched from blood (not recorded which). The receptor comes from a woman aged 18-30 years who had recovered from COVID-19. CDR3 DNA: TGTGCCAGCGTGGGAGGACTAGAGACCCAGTACTTC. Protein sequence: CASVGGLETQYF.